The clone carrying this T cell receptor beta chain was seen many times. It was RNA transcripts that yielded the amplified TCR beta CDR3 regions. In the first-round RT-PCR of the TCR CDR3, the HTBI primer set was used. MiXCR, run by TCRdb on the multiplex PCR reads, gives a single entry per CDR3 protein. The sample lists more than 300,000 distinct CDR3 sequences; under 15% were seen once. The record originates from a study of T cells in Graves' hyperthyroidism and ophthalmopathy. Germline V gives CDR1 SGHAT, CDR2 FQNNGV. With 4 bases removed from V and 3 bases from J, the gap between germline ends came to 16 bases. This CDR3 comprises 15 residues. Diagnoses rested on clinical symptoms, serum thyroxine and TRAb, thyroid ultrasound and orbital computed tomography.

The sequenced material came from blood. V gene TRBV11-2 combines with J gene TRBJ2-7, with a possible D match to TRBD1 (6 bases). This clonotype was sampled from a woman aged 18 to 35 with Graves' hyperthyroidism. The CDR3 loop reads CASSSRTVRNYEQYF. The CDR3 bases are TGTGCCAGCAGCTCCCGGACAGTTAGGAACTACGAGCAGTACTTC.